This record concerns one T cell receptor beta chain sequence. The source of the sample is a study of blood T cell repertoires in COVID-19. In the study overall: Researchers got acute and convalescent COVID-19 samples from the United States, Italy and Spain. T cells, B-cell-depleted T cells, or PBMCs supplied cDNA or gDNA.

Germline trimming cut 0 bases from V and 6 bases from J; bases unmatched to any gene: 2. The CDR3 runs 14 residues. Germline assignment: CDR1 SGHRS and CDR2 YFSETQ. The authors' processing: How many nucleated cells were present was estimated from reference gene primer amplification. The method was immunoSEQ multiplex PCR; TCRdb's version includes in-frame clones alone and lacks a portion of them. The DNA was the basis for D and trimming; V, J and clone size are from that table. The sample lists over 100,000 clones, approximately 70% occurring once. The sample was peripheral blood. The source of this sequence is a woman between 65 and 79 years old with acute or convalescent COVID-19. The J gene is TRBJ2-1, the V gene TRBV5-1, with 8 bases fitting TRBD2. CDR3 nucleotide sequence: TGCGCCAGCAGCTTGGTTGGACTAGCCAATGAGCAGTTCTTC. It is translated as CASSLVGLANEQFF.